What follows are 2 T cell receptor beta chains derived from one specimen sequenced in a study of T cells in Graves' hyperthyroidism and ophthalmopathy (dated 2019 in TCRdb). Library preparation employed multiplex PCR. For sequencing, an Illumina HiSeq 2000 was employed. The TCR beta CDR3 regions were amplified from RNA transcripts. For the first round of RT-PCR on the TCR CDR3, the HTBI primer set was used together with the Qiagen OneStep RT-PCR kit. The raw public reads went through TCRdb reprocessing: fastp at Q25, MiXCR clone calling, in-frame beta chains kept. Rows merge per CDR3 protein into single entries with the most common DNA and genes. In all, the sample holds about 400,000 distinct CDR3 sequences, and about 15% of those were seen once. The ten biggest clones cover about 13% of the sample. Sequenced material: blood. These receptor sequences come from a man between 18 and 29 years old with Graves' ophthalmopathy.

At least ten counts were recorded for this clonotype. The V and J genes are TRBV6-1 and TRBJ2-5, with TRBD2 matching over 13 bases. With V trimmed by 5 bases and J by 3 bases, 6 bases remained unmatched. The V gene's germline CDR1 is MNHNS and CDR2 SASEGT. There are 16 residues in the CDR3. CDR3 nucleotides: TGTGCCAGCAGTAACCCTGGACTAGCGGGGGAAGAGACCCAGTACTTC. Protein: CASSNPGLAGEETQYF.

There are many counts of this clonotype. A junction boundary mismatches the germline segment, possibly from a read error. The rearrangement joins TRBV5-1 to TRBJ2-5, with D possibly being TRBD2 (5 bases). CDR3 length: 13 amino acids. Germline assignment: CDR1 SGHRS and CDR2 YFSETQ. The CDR3 reads CASSLAGGETQYF. CDR3 sequence (DNA): TGTGCCAGCAGCTTGGCAGGAGGCGAGACCCAGTACTTC.